The rows below give T cell receptor beta chains drawn from one sample of a study of T-cell reconstitution after alpha-beta-depleted transplantation in children. TCRdb called the PCR reads again in MiXCR, with one record for every CDR3 protein. Here the sample spans a few hundred thousand distinct CDR3 sequences, more than 7.5% being singletons. The sample was PBMCs from the stem cell graft donor, taken from the stem cell graft. These receptors all come from a human donor who donated a stem cell graft to a child with SCID. CDR3s include the opening cysteine and the closing phenylalanine or tryptophan. D genes are given only for firm matches. Clone size, where shown, is once, few, many, or a class for clones that have expanded.

v_gene,j_gene,abundance,d_gene,CDR3aa,CDR3nt
TRBV18,TRBJ1-1,many,-,CASTGNRNTEAFF,TGTGCCAGCACGGGAAATAGGAACACTGAAGCTTTCTTT
TRBV5-1,TRBJ1-5,many,-,CASSPEGGYSNQPQHF,TGCGCCAGCAGCCCAGAGGGGGGTTACAGCAATCAGCCCCAGCATTTT
TRBV7-2,TRBJ1-2,many,-,CASSPGGAALRYGYTF,TGTGCCAGCAGCCCGGGGGGGGCAGCCTTACGATATGGCTACACCTTC
TRBV15,TRBJ2-7,few,-,CATSRDIGDRAGYEQYF,TGTGCCACCAGCAGAGATATCGGGGACCGAGCAGGTTACGAGCAGTACTTC
TRBV5-1,TRBJ1-2,-,TRBD1,CASNGGGAGYFSGYTF,TGCGCCAGCAACGGAGGGGGCGCTGGATATTTTTCTGGCTACACCTTC
TRBV20-1,TRBJ1-2,many,-,CSARDGRDANYGYTF,TGCAGTGCTAGAGACGGCAGGGATGCTAACTATGGCTACACCTTC
TRBV12-3/TRBV12-4,TRBJ1-1,many,TRBD1,CASSPSRDRGYTEAFF,TGTGCCAGCAGCCCATCCCGGGACAGGGGGTACACTGAAGCTTTCTTT
TRBV15,TRBJ2-1,many,-,CATSPGVANEQFF,TGTGCCACCAGCCCGGGGGTGGCTAATGAGCAGTTCTTC
TRBV10-3,TRBJ1-2,many,-,CATHNRDYGYTF,TGTGCCACTCATAACAGGGACTATGGCTACACCTTC
TRBV9,TRBJ1-3,few,TRBD1,CASSVAPRTGTGNTIYF,TGTGCCAGCAGCGTAGCCCCCCGGACAGGGACTGGAAACACCATATATTTT
TRBV28,TRBJ1-6,-,-,CASSFIGLSPLHF,TGTGCCAGCAGTTTTATAGGGCTTTCACCCCTCCACTTT
TRBV5-1,TRBJ1-1,many,TRBD1,CASSSGQVQSHEAFF,TGCGCCAGCAGCTCCGGACAGGTCCAATCTCATGAAGCTTTCTTT
TRBV29-1,TRBJ1-2,few,TRBD1,CSGDGTGSGGYTF,TGCAGTGGCGACGGGACAGGGAGCGGGGGCTACACCTTC
TRBV2,TRBJ2-7,-,-,CASSGQGEGEQYF,TGTGCCAGCAGTGGCCAGGGAGAGGGCGAGCAGTACTTC
TRBV10-3,TRBJ1-1,-,-,CVISESRGGTEAFF,TGTGTCATCAGTGAGTCGAGGGGGGGCACTGAAGCTTTCTTT
TRBV10-2,TRBJ2-2,many,TRBD2,CASASSGGYTGELFF,TGCGCCAGCGCCTCTAGCGGGGGCTACACCGGGGAGCTGTTTTTT
TRBV6-5,TRBJ2-1,many,-,CASTPGLYNEQFF,TGTGCCAGCACCCCGGGACTTTACAATGAGCAGTTCTTC
TRBV7-2,TRBJ2-7,many,-,CASSFEWGDEQYF,TGTGCCAGCAGCTTTGAGTGGGGGGACGAGCAGTACTTC
TRBV7-9,TRBJ1-1,-,-,CASSFVRGSAFF,TGTGCCAGCAGCTTCGTGCGGGGAAGCGCTTTCTTT
TRBV29-1,TRBJ1-2,many,-,CSSTDGGEDGYTF,TGCAGCTCCACGGACGGGGGGGAGGATGGCTACACCTTC
TRBV7-8,TRBJ1-1,once,-,CASSLLLGWANTEAFF,TGTGCCAGCAGCTTATTGCTAGGCTGGGCGAACACTGAAGCTTTCTTT
TRBV7-2,TRBJ2-1,-,TRBD2,CASSLVTGGLGQFF,TGTGCCAGCAGCTTAGTTACGGGGGGTCTTGGGCAGTTCTTC
TRBV10-2,TRBJ2-2,many,-,CASTPTVTGELFF,TGCGCCAGCACCCCGACGGTGACCGGGGAGCTGTTTTTT
TRBV5-6,TRBJ2-1,many,-,CASSFYPLNEQFF,TGTGCCAGCAGCTTTTACCCCCTCAATGAGCAGTTCTTC
TRBV2,TRBJ2-1,many,-,CASSEEQDYYNEQFF,TGTGCCAGCAGTGAAGAGCAGGACTATTACAATGAGCAGTTCTTC
TRBV19,TRBJ1-5,many,TRBD1,CASSAGTGRNQPQHF,TGTGCCAGCAGTGCCGGGACAGGGAGAAATCAGCCCCAGCATTTT
TRBV7-9,TRBJ2-2,many,-,CASSSTTENTGELFF,TGTGCCAGCAGCTCGACAACGGAGAACACCGGGGAGCTGTTTTTT
TRBV27,TRBJ1-2,many,-,CATLPRGFGYGYTF,TGTGCCACCCTACCGAGAGGTTTCGGCTATGGCTACACCTTC
TRBV5-1,TRBJ2-5,many,-,CASSLSGPPQETQYF,TGCGCCAGCAGCTTGAGTGGACCGCCTCAAGAGACCCAGTACTTC
TRBV7-2,TRBJ1-5,many,TRBD1,CASSWEQGFNQPQHF,TGTGCCAGCAGCTGGGAACAGGGGTTCAATCAGCCCCAGCATTTT
TRBV6-1,TRBJ1-2,many,-,CASRGGVPHYGYTF,TGTGCCTCTCGTGGAGGGGTTCCCCACTATGGCTACACCTTC
TRBV28,TRBJ1-2,-,-,CASSISGTLPNYGYTF,TGTGCCAGCAGTATCTCCGGGACGCTCCCTAACTATGGCTACACCTTC
TRBV12-3/TRBV12-4,TRBJ1-5,many,-,CASSLEARQPQHF,TGTGCCAGCAGTTTAGAAGCGCGCCAGCCCCAGCATTTT
TRBV19,TRBJ1-2,many,-,CASTPLWVRNYGYTF,TGTGCCAGTACCCCCCTGTGGGTCCGTAACTATGGCTACACCTTC
TRBV18,TRBJ1-4,many,-,CASSPSATNEKLFF,TGTGCCAGCTCACCGAGCGCAACTAATGAAAAACTGTTTTTT
TRBV7-2,TRBJ1-6,many,-,CASSFWAYSYNSPLHF,TGTGCCAGCAGCTTTTGGGCCTATTCCTATAATTCACCCCTCCACTTT
TRBV7-8,TRBJ2-1,many,-,CASSFGLDNEQFF,TGTGCCAGCAGCTTTGGGCTTGACAATGAGCAGTTCTTC
TRBV5-1,TRBJ1-2,many,-,CASSLGSLTNYGYTF,TGCGCCAGCAGCTTGGGCAGCCTTACTAACTATGGCTACACCTTC
TRBV2,TRBJ2-7,-,-,CASSRPRAEQYF,TGTGCCAGCAGTCGTCCCAGGGCCGAGCAGTACTTC
TRBV15,TRBJ1-4,few,-,CATSRRQGGPYGEKLFF,TGTGCCACCAGCAGAAGGCAGGGAGGACCCTATGGTGAAAAACTGTTTTTT
TRBV5-1,TRBJ2-5,many,-,CASSLAQETQYF,TGCGCCAGCAGCTTGGCCCAAGAGACCCAGTACTTC
TRBV7-9,TRBJ1-1,many,-,CASSFSHTEAFF,TGTGCCAGCAGCTTTTCGCACACTGAAGCTTTCTTT
TRBV5-1,TRBJ1-5,-,-,CASRATGRNQPQHF,TGCGCCAGCAGGGCAACAGGGCGCAATCAGCCCCAGCATTTT
TRBV5-1,TRBJ2-1,many,-,CASSLATADNEQFF,TGCGCCAGCAGCTTGGCCACTGCCGACAATGAGCAGTTCTTC
TRBV5-1,TRBJ2-1,-,TRBD1,CASRPKQGARNEQFF,TGCGCCAGCAGACCAAAACAGGGGGCGAGGAATGAGCAGTTCTTC
TRBV7-2,TRBJ2-3,many,-,CASSLVGGTADTQYF,TGTGCCAGCAGCTTGGTAGGGGGTACGGCAGATACGCAGTATTTT
TRBV12-3/TRBV12-4,TRBJ2-7,many,-,CASSLRDPIMNYEQYF,TGTGCCAGCAGTTTACGGGACCCAATTATGAACTACGAGCAGTACTTC